This T cell receptor beta chain is drawn from a study of human T cells and chemical hapten exposure. Findings and caveats of the study: The number of TCRs over 1 in 1000 frequency stayed unchanged after DPC. Patch test score rose with PT1 expanded TCR count, significant at thresholds 8, 16 and 32, not 4.

This clonotype has a count of ten or more. The antigen remains unidentified. Time point denoted: patch test 3, about 24 weeks after DPC sensitization. Treatment indicated: therapeutic diphenylcyclopropenone sensitization with weekly scalp DPC. Blood sampling occurred before each patch-test application. Total RNA extraction was carried out from unfractionated whole blood. The junction had 8 bases not matched to a gene; V was cut back by 2 bases and J by 3 bases. CDR3 length: 16 amino acids. From germline, CDR1 is SGHNT and CDR2 YENEEA. TCRdb reprocessed the RACE reads via MiXCR and lists one record per CDR3 protein. The sample shows 95,000 to 150,000 distinct CDR3 sequences, over 9% of them seen only once.

The V and J genes are TRBV11-3 and TRBJ2-3, with 7 bases fitting TRBD2. The sequence came from a woman in her forties or fifties with alopecia areata. Some clones in this sample may be carry-over from other donors' samples. Specimen: whole blood, collected in connection with sensitization to the hapten diphenylcyclopropenone (DPC). This CDR3 reads CASSLTAGSATDTQYF. The CDR3 region has the DNA TGTGCCAGCAGCTTAACAGCGGGGTCTGCGACAGATACGCAGTATTTT.